This T cell receptor beta chain was sequenced for a study of blood T cell repertoires in COVID-19 (dated by TCRdb to about 2020). Looking at the study overall: Samples from collaborators originated in the United States, Italy and Spain and spanned both the acute and convalescent phases of COVID-19. The prospective study material was composed of cDNA or gDNA derived from T cells, B-cell-depleted T cells, or PBMCs. Subjects who had been exposed to COVID-19, were actively infected with it, or had recovered from it provided the deeply sampled blood TCRbeta repertoires that made up the dataset. The repertoires were made available in a free public database intended to serve as a resource for research on the immune response to SARS-CoV-2. Samples came from the ongoing ImmuneRACE study (first 160 participants) plus 1,254 subjects from 6 global collaborators. Nearly every sample came with metadata listing a de-identified subject ID, COVID-19 status, age in years and sex. HLA class I and class II types, where available, came from metadata supplied by the sample provider rather than from assay-based typing.

In the case of this clone: This clone's antigen is unknown. No much larger clone is present one base from it, and per-base qualities are unavailable.

TCRbeta CDR3 regions were amplified from genomic DNA by means of the immunoSEQ Assay, a bias-controlled multiplex PCR. In the paper's pipeline: The number of nucleated cells in each sample was estimated by amplification of reference gene primers within the assay. To quantify the absolute abundance of each unique TCRbeta CDR3 rearrangement, sequence reads were collapsed and filtered. For each sample, productive Simpson clonality was calculated as the square root of Simpson's diversity index over productive rearrangements. In TCRdb, the immuneACCESS table is reduced to in-frame sequences with V and J assigned. These tables do not hold every clone; where another copy was compared, an unresolved V gene accounts for under half, and the others remain unexplained. V and J calls and clone size are copied from that table; D and trimming were computed from the DNA. The sample table records some 150,000 clones; over 70% of these occur just once. Roughly 37% of the sample comes from the top ten.

A second Seattle source provided samples from volunteer blood donors who had recovered from COVID-19. The collaborating institutions used their own protocols to collect whole blood in K2EDTA tubes. Collaborator samples were shipped for TCRbeta analysis as frozen whole blood, isolated PBMCs, or DNA extracted from either sample type. The study at large found these results: The amount of clinical and demographic metadata varied by source and participant and was provided uncurated.

The junction shows trimming of 8 bases on V and 2 bases on J, plus 9 bases between the germline ends. The CDR3 numbers 12 residues from cysteine through phenylalanine. CDR3 DNA is the only sequence kept; it has 36 bases, read in frame from the first base. CDR1 MDHEN and CDR2 SYDVKM were looked up in the germline V gene. Material for sequencing was peripheral blood. This receptor was obtained from a man aged 45-65 years who had recovered from COVID-19. The chain joins TRBV28 to TRBJ1-2; the D region possibly corresponds to TRBD1 (5 bases align). The DNA sequence is TGTGCCAGCGCCAGGGAAAACTATGGCTACACCTTC. This translates into CASARENYGYTF.